This T cell receptor (beta chain) was observed in a study of blood T cell repertoires in COVID-19. CDR1 is KGHSH and CDR2 is LQKENI in the germline V gene. This CDR3 contains 15 residues. Losses at the gene ends were 8 bases for V and 10 bases for J; bases not matched to a gene: 11. Method: immunoSEQ multiplex PCR; TCRdb's copy keeps in-frame clones and lacks some. This table has around 300,000 clones, 85% appearing once. The sequence was collected from a human donor in a cohort sampled during active COVID-19. This rearrangement joins TRBV18 to TRBJ2-1; 13 bases map to TRBD2. Sequencing input: peripheral blood. This chain's CDR3 is CASHLGLAGAGEQFF. The DNA for the CDR3 is TGTGCCAGCCATCTAGGACTAGCGGGAGCCGGCGAGCAGTTCTTC.